Presented here are 32 T cell receptor beta chains from one specimen sequenced in a study of blood T cell repertoires in COVID-19. Produced via immunoSEQ multiplex PCR; TCRdb's table is partial and in-frame only. The table lists a few hundred thousand clones, around 85% of them singletons, with 2% to 3% in the top ten. Input material: PBMCs or T cells enriched from blood (not recorded which). These receptors were taken from a woman aged 45-59 years who had recovered from COVID-19.

The chain employs TRBV14 and TRBJ2-1, with 8 bases lining up with TRBD1. V shed 4 bases, J shed 7 bases, and the junction held 3 bases outside the gene matches. This CDR3 is built from 13 residues. Germline CDR1 is SGHDN and CDR2 is FVKESK. The DNA of the CDR3 is TGTGCCAGCAGCCGAGACAGGGGAAATGAGCAGTTCTTC. This sequence encodes CASSRDRGNEQFF.

The rearrangement joins TRBV9 to TRBJ2-7; D is possibly TRBD1 (6 bases). V lost 0 bases to trimming and J lost 7 bases, with 11 bases between them. From germline, CDR1 is SGDLS and CDR2 YYNGEE. The CDR3 spans 13 residues. CDR3 amino acids: CASSVGHQGEQYF. The CDR3 bases are TGTGCCAGCAGCGTAGGGCATCAGGGGGAGCAGTACTTC. Combining the CDR3 with reference TRBV9 and TRBJ2-7 gives the whole variable domain DSGVTQTPKHLITATGQRVTLRCSPRSGDLSVYWYQQSLDQGLQFLIQYYNGEERAKGNILERFSAQQFPDLHSELNLSSLELGDSALYFCASSVGHQGEQYFGPGTRLTVT.

The rearrangement links TRBV30 to TRBJ1-2; D possibly corresponds to TRBD1 (6 bases). Germline V gene lookup returns CDR1 GTSNPN and CDR2 SVGIG (reference sequence). The length of the CDR3 is 11 residues. For the CDR3, the DNA is TGTGCGCGAAGCAGGGGCGATGGCTACACCTTC. This encodes CARSRGDGYTF. The full variable domain, in which reference TRBV30 and TRBJ1-2 provide the parts outside the CDR3, is SQTIHQWPATLVQPVGSPLSLECTVEGTSNPNLYWYRQAAGRGLQLLFYSVGIGQISSEVPQNLSASRPQDRQFILSSKKLLLSDSGFYLCARSRGDGYTFGSGTRLTVV.

A remark on this clone: The sample contains more than one DNA sequence encoding this CDR3. The V and J genes are TRBV18 and TRBJ1-1, with D tentatively TRBD1 (5 bases). Germline loops: CDR1 KGHSH, CDR2 LQKENI. CDR3 length: 13 residues. The V gene lost 3 bases and the J gene lost 2 bases, with 7 bases spanning the gap. DNA of the CDR3: TGTGCCAGCTCACCGACAGTAAACACTGAAGCTTTCTTT. Its translation is CASSPTVNTEAFF.

The chain recombines TRBV2 with TRBJ2-3, with a weak D call TRBD2 (5 bases). Between the trimmed V and J ends, which lost 1 base and 2 bases, there was a span of 13 bases. The CDR3 consists of 16 residues. Germline CDR1 and CDR2: SNHLY and FYNNEI. Written as DNA, the CDR3 is TGTGCCAGCAGTGAAGGCGTGGCTAGCCCCACAGATACGCAGTATTTT. It is translated as CASSEGVASPTDTQYF.

The V call is TRBV6-1, the J call TRBJ1-4; no firm D call. CDR1 is MNHNS, CDR2 SASEGT, per germline. With 3 bases removed from V and 8 bases from J, the gap between germline ends came to 16 bases. CDR3 size: 15 residues. The DNA of the CDR3 is TGTGCCAGCAGTGAGAATTTGGCAGTTTGGGAAAAACTGTTTTTT. This translates into CASSENLAVWEKLFF.

The chain recombines TRBV10-2 with TRBJ1-1; 7 bases fit TRBD1. Germline values: CDR1 WSHSY, CDR2 SAAADI. The ends lost 2 bases at V and 5 bases at J; junction bases unmatched: 14. The CDR3 is 17 residues long. CDR3 in amino acids: CASSEKIGGEGRTEAFF. The CDR3 bases are TGCGCCAGCAGTGAGAAGATAGGGGGCGAAGGCCGGACTGAAGCTTTCTTT.

The chain recombines TRBV5-4 with TRBJ1-2; maybe TRBD1 (5 bases). In germline, CDR1 is SGHNT, CDR2 YYREEE (reference sequence). The CDR3 consists of 14 residues. Between the trimmed V and J ends, which lost 4 bases and 2 bases, there was a span of 12 bases. CDR3 loop: CASSPGGFNYGYTF. The CDR3 DNA reads as TGTGCCAGCAGCCCTGGGGGGTTCAACTATGGCTACACCTTC.

The V call is TRBV15, the J call TRBJ1-1; D is ambiguous. Germline-derived CDR1 and CDR2 are LNHNV and YYDKDF (reference sequence). The CDR3 covers 14 residues. V was cut by 1 base and J by 5 bases, with 11 bases left in between. The DNA for the CDR3 is TGTGCCACCAGCAGAGGGGCAGTACAAACTGAAGCTTTCTTT. It translates to CATSRGAVQTEAFF.

The chain links TRBV7-2 to TRBJ2-7; TRBD1 matches at 10 bases. Per germline, CDR1 SGHTA and CDR2 FQGNSA. The V segment lost 1 base and the J segment 12 bases; nucleotides outside the gene matches: 12. The CDR3 length is 15 residues. Written as DNA, the CDR3 is TGTGCCAGCAGCTTAGGAAACCCGGGACAGGGGAATCCGTACTTC. Translated, it gives CASSLGNPGQGNPYF.

The J gene is TRBJ2-5, the V gene TRBV30; 9 bases are a match to TRBD1. CDR1 and CDR2 from the germline V gene are GTSNPN and SVGIG (reference sequence). V trimming: 2 bases; J trimming: 5 bases; junction bases outside the gene matches: 9. The CDR3 is made up of 15 amino acids. The CDR3 spells CAWSPQGTGPETQYF. The CDR3, as DNA: TGTGCCTGGAGTCCCCAAGGGACAGGGCCGGAGACCCAGTACTTC.

The rearrangement joins TRBV27 to TRBJ2-3, with 12 bases fitting TRBD2. Trimming at V came to 9 bases and at J to 2 bases, leaving 6 bases not matched to a gene. This CDR3 has 15 residues. CDR1 and CDR2 (germline): MNHEY, SMNVEV (reference sequence). CDR3 in amino acids: CASRLAGDLTDTQYF. CDR3 coding DNA: TGTGCCAGTAGACTAGCGGGAGACCTCACAGATACGCAGTATTTT.

The chain recombines TRBV5-1 with TRBJ2-2, with TRBD2 matching over 10 bases. The V gene's germline CDR1 is SGHRS and CDR2 YFSETQ. Trimming cost V 1 base and J 3 bases; bases outside gene matches: 0. The length of the CDR3 is 15 residues. CDR3 amino acids: CASSLLAGDTGELFF. As DNA, the CDR3 is TGCGCCAGCAGCTTGCTAGCGGGAGACACCGGGGAGCTGTTTTTT. Full variable domain (remainder filled in from reference TRBV5-1 and TRBJ2-2): KAGVTQTPRYLIKTRGQQVTLSCSPISGHRSVSWYQQTPGQGLQFLFEYFSETQRNKGNFPGRFSGRQFSNSRSEMNVSTLELGDSALYLCASSLLAGDTGELFFGEGSRLTVL.

The genes are TRBV5-1 and TRBJ1-1; a possible D gene is TRBD1 (6 bases). CDR1 and CDR2 from the germline V gene are SGHRS and YFSETQ. The CDR3 sequence is 16 residues long. V lost 1 base and J 1 base, leaving 14 bases between the germline ends. CDR3 sequence: CASSLQGREGNTEAFF. The CDR3 region has the DNA TGCGCCAGCAGCTTGCAGGGGAGGGAGGGGAACACTGAAGCTTTCTTT.

The gene calls are TRBV4-3 and TRBJ2-5, with a weak D call TRBD2 (5 bases). Deletions cut 0 bases from V and 4 bases from J, with 12 bases between. The CDR3 consists of 15 residues. Germline V gives CDR1 LGHNA, CDR2 YSLEER. The CDR3 nucleotides read TGCGCCAGCAGCCAAGATACGGCGCGGGTAGAGACCCAGTACTTC. Its protein product is CASSQDTARVETQYF.

This clone was detected once. The V and J genes are TRBV5-1 and TRBJ1-1, with 7 bases identical to TRBD1. The CDR3 extends over 15 amino acids. Germline CDR1 and CDR2: SGHRS and YFSETQ. J gave up 4 bases and V 2 bases, and 8 bases lay outside the gene matches. CDR3: CASSFGLKGATEAFF. CDR3 coding DNA: TGCGCCAGCAGCTTTGGACTTAAGGGGGCCACTGAAGCTTTCTTT.

The chain joins TRBV14 to TRBJ2-5; 7 bases align to TRBD2. The germline V gene has CDR1 SGHDN and CDR2 FVKESK. This CDR3 contains 16 residues. V lost 1 base and J lost 5; bases outside the gene matches: 10. CDR3 loop: CASSQGPGTTTETQYF. The CDR3 DNA reads as TGTGCCAGCAGCCAAGGCCCCGGGACTACGACGGAGACCCAGTACTTC.

This clone was counted between two and nine times. The chain couples TRBV6-2 or TRBV6-3 to TRBJ1-6, with D maybe TRBD1 (5 bases). Germline loops: CDR1 MNHEY, CDR2 SVGEGT. The V end was cut by 6 bases, the J end by 7 bases, with 13 bases between. This CDR3 has 14 amino acids. The CDR3 DNA reads as TGTGCCAGCAGCCAGACAGAGCCGAATTCACCCCTCCACTTT. Its translation is CASSQTEPNSPLHF.

The V and J genes are TRBV5-1 and TRBJ2-1; 8 bases align to TRBD1. CDR3 length: 13 amino acids. The germline V gene encodes CDR1 SGHRS and CDR2 YFSETQ. The V gene end was trimmed by 5 bases and the J gene end by 7 bases; junction bases not matched to a gene: 5. In DNA form, the CDR3 reads TGCGCCAGCAGAGACAGGGGCGGTAATGAGCAGTTCTTC. Protein sequence: CASRDRGGNEQFF.

The chain links TRBV7-2 to TRBJ2-7; D is unresolved. Deletions cut 1 base from V and 6 bases from J, with 16 bases between. The CDR3 sequence is 15 residues long. Per germline, CDR1 SGHTA and CDR2 FQGNSA. CDR3 sequence: CASSLGVALSTEQYF. The CDR3 DNA reads TGTGCCAGCAGCTTAGGGGTAGCATTGAGTACCGAGCAGTACTTC.

V is TRBV2 and J is TRBJ2-6, with D uncertain. Deletions cut 5 bases from V and 0 bases from J, with 5 bases between. The CDR3 length is 14 residues. Germline V gives CDR1 SNHLY, CDR2 FYNNEI. The chain's CDR3 is CASSLSSGANVLTF. In nucleotides, the CDR3 is TGTGCCAGCAGTCTTTCCTCTGGGGCCAACGTCCTGACTTTC.

This rearrangement joins TRBV28 to TRBJ1-2, with D unresolved. The length of the CDR3 is 17 residues. Germline CDR1 MDHEN, CDR2 SYDVKM. With 3 bases removed from V and 6 bases from J, the gap between germline ends came to 23 bases. CDR3 nucleotide sequence: TGTGCCAGCAGTTTTCCGTCGTCCAGGCGATTACAGAATGGCTACACCTTC. Translation: CASSFPSSRRLQNGYTF.

V usage is TRBV27 and J usage is TRBJ2-1; the match to TRBD2 covers 7 bases. Germline V lookup: CDR1 MNHEY, CDR2 SMNVEV (reference sequence). Trimming at V came to 6 bases and at J to 9 bases, leaving 14 bases not matched to a gene. The CDR3 contains 15 residues. This CDR3 is CASSSAGKFSIEQFF. CDR3 DNA: TGTGCCAGCAGCTCAGCGGGAAAGTTCTCAATTGAGCAGTTCTTC.

This clone was observed a single time. V is TRBV10-2 and J is TRBJ2-5; 10 bases are a match to TRBD2. Trimming cost V 3 bases and J 1 base; bases outside gene matches: 5. The CDR3 extends over 16 amino acids. The germline CDR1 and CDR2 sequences are WSHSY and SAAADI. CDR3 residues: CASSDFASGGQETQYF. CDR3 in DNA: TGCGCCAGCAGTGATTTTGCTAGCGGGGGCCAAGAGACCCAGTACTTC.

In DNA form, the CDR3 reads TGTGCCAGCAGCTTAGGACAGGCTACCTACGAGCAGTACTTC. Translation: CASSLGQATYEQYF. This chain connects TRBV7-2 to TRBJ2-7; TRBD1 might be the D (6 bases). Germline lookup yields CDR1 SGHTA and CDR2 FQGNSA. The CDR3 loop spans 14 amino acids. V lost 1 base to trimming and J lost 2 bases, with 9 bases between them.

This chain joins TRBV6-6 and TRBJ2-1; D call uncertain. V was pared by 1 base and J by 7 bases, with 11 bases between. The germline CDR1 and CDR2 sequences are MNHNY and SVGAGI (reference sequence). The CDR3 has 14 amino acids. CDR3 loop: CASSYYPLSNEQFF. The CDR3 DNA reads as TGTGCCAGCAGTTACTACCCACTGAGTAATGAGCAGTTCTTC.

The chain employs TRBV27 and TRBJ2-6; D call uncertain. Trimming removed 4 bases at V and 0 bases at J, with 10 bases between. From germline, CDR1 is MNHEY and CDR2 SMNVEV (reference sequence). The CDR3 has 16 residues. The CDR3 protein is CASSYWSGSGANVLTF. The CDR3, as DNA: TGTGCCAGCAGTTACTGGTCGGGCTCTGGGGCCAACGTCCTGACTTTC.

This chain links TRBV3-1 (or the pseudogene TRBV3-2) with TRBJ2-2, with a possible D match to TRBD2 (6 bases). The germline gives CDR1 LGHDT, CDR2 YNNKEL (reference sequence). Trimming left V 2 bases short and J 7 bases short, with 17 bases between. The CDR3 has 16 residues. The DNA of the CDR3 is TGTGCCAGCAGCCAATGTGGATACGGGAGTGGCGGGGAGCTGTTTTTT. Amino acids: CASSQCGYGSGGELFF.

This clone has just one count. The V and J genes are TRBV4-1 and TRBJ2-1; D remains unclear. This CDR3 has 16 amino acids. Per germline, CDR1 MGHRA and CDR2 YSYEKL. V gave up 4 bases and J gave up 3 bases, with 16 bases separating them. The CDR3 DNA follows: TGCGCCAGCAGCCCGCCCGCAGGCGACATCTACAATGAGCAGTTCTTC. As protein: CASSPPAGDIYNEQFF.

This clone came up once. The chain has TRBV9 and TRBJ1-1, with a possible D match to TRBD1 (5 bases). Trimming stripped 0 bases from V and 0 bases from J, with 15 bases between. CDR1 and CDR2 (germline): SGDLS, YYNGEE. The CDR3 covers 17 residues. The CDR3 protein is CASSVVGQGGMNTEAFF. The CDR3, as DNA: TGTGCCAGCAGCGTAGTGGGCCAGGGAGGGATGAACACTGAAGCTTTCTTT.

The sample holds a few counts of this clone. This sequence joins TRBV7-2 and TRBJ1-5; 8 nucleotides match TRBD1. The length of the CDR3 is 15 residues. V shed 1 base and J 6 bases; nucleotides not matched to a gene: 5. Germline V gives CDR1 SGHTA, CDR2 FQGNSA. The CDR3 reads CASSLEGQARQPQHF. CDR3 in DNA: TGTGCCAGCAGCTTAGAGGGACAGGCCCGTCAGCCCCAGCATTTT.

V is TRBV2 and J is TRBJ1-4, with 7 bases fitting TRBD1. There are 14 residues in the CDR3. V shed 6 bases, J shed 5 bases, and the junction held 6 bases outside the gene matches. The germline V gene has CDR1 SNHLY and CDR2 FYNNEI. Here the CDR3 DNA reads TGTGCCAGCAGGGGACAGAGGCCCAATGAAAAACTGTTTTTT. It is translated as CASRGQRPNEKLFF.